These T cell receptor beta chains were read from a single sample in a study of blood T cell repertoires in COVID-19. The method was immunoSEQ multiplex PCR; TCRdb's version includes in-frame clones alone and lacks a portion of them. The sample contains around 100,000 clones, roughly 92% of which appear only once. Sequencing was performed on peripheral blood. The receptor source for this set is a man between 50 and 59 years old with active COVID-19. CDR3s include the opening cysteine and the closing phenylalanine or tryptophan. A D gene is named only where the DNA matches it firmly. Size is stated for part of the rows, as once, few or many counts, or as a class when the clone is expanded.

TRBV3-1/TRBV3-2,15,.,TRBJ2-5,.,TGTGCCAGCAGCCAACTCCCAGGAGCGGTGGAGACCCAGTACTTC,CASSQLPGAVETQYF
TRBV12-3/TRBV12-4,13,.,TRBJ1-1,.,TGTGCCAGCAGTTTAGCGGGGGGTGGTGAAGCTTTCTTT,CASSLAGGGEAFF
TRBV5-4,15,.,TRBJ2-2,.,TGTGCCAGCAGCCCCGGGAAGGCTAGGCCCGGGGAGCTGTTTTTT,CASSPGKARPGELFF
TRBV11-3,14,TRBD2,TRBJ2-5,once,TGTGCCAGCAGCTTGGCGGGAGGTAGAGAGACCCAGTACTTC,CASSLAGGRETQYF
TRBV13,14,TRBD1,TRBJ1-3,.,TGTGCCAGCAGCGTACAGGGGATCGGAAACACCATATATTTT,CASSVQGIGNTIYF
TRBV30,15,.,TRBJ1-6,.,TGTGCCTGGGGGGCGGTGAACTCCTATAATTCACCCCTCCACTTT,CAWGAVNSYNSPLHF
TRBV19,13,.,TRBJ1-2,.,TGTGCCAGTAGTGGTGGGGCCTGGGATGGCTACACCTTC,CASSGGAWDGYTF
TRBV6-5,15,.,TRBJ2-3,.,TGTGCCAGCAAGCTCGACTCCCCTCCGTCGGATACGCAGTATTTT,CASKLDSPPSDTQYF
TRBV10-2,13,.,TRBJ2-3,.,TGCGCCAGCGGGTCGGGGGGCACAGATACGCAGTATTTT,CASGSGGTDTQYF
TRBV5-1,14,.,TRBJ1-6,.,TGCGCCAGCAGCTTGCAGGAAGGGAGTTCACCCCTCCACTTT,CASSLQEGSSPLHF
TRBV29-1,12,TRBD1,TRBJ2-1,few,TGCAGCGTTGGGACAGGACACAATGAGCAGTTCTTC,CSVGTGHNEQFF
TRBV10-2,14,.,TRBJ1-5,.,TGCGCCAGCAGTGATGCAGGGGCCAATCAGCCCCAGCATTTT,CASSDAGANQPQHF
TRBV5-5,15,.,TRBJ2-6,.,TGTGCCAGCAGCTTACACGTCTCTGGGGCCAACGTCCTGACTTTC,CASSLHVSGANVLTF
TRBV15,17,.,TRBJ1-1,.,TGTGCCACCAGCAGAGCGGTGGTTGGCAGGGCCAACACTGAAGCTTTCTTT,CATSRAVVGRANTEAFF
TRBV5-6,12,TRBD1,TRBJ2-3,.,TGTGCCAGTAGCCTAGCAGGGGGAGCGCAGTATTTT,CASSLAGGAQYF
TRBV6-5,15,.,TRBJ2-2,.,TGTGCCAGCAGGCCGGGACTCGCGAACACCGGGGAGCTGTTTTTT,CASRPGLANTGELFF
TRBV28,15,.,TRBJ1-1,.,TGTGCCAGCAGTTCACTCGGGGTGATGTACACTGAAGCTTTCTTT,CASSSLGVMYTEAFF
TRBV7-9,16,TRBD1,TRBJ2-2,once,TGTGCCAGCAGCGCTCGCGGACAGGGGGCGTCCGGGGAGCTGTTTTTT,CASSARGQGASGELFF
TRBV4-1,17,.,TRBJ2-7,.,TGCGCCAGCAGCCTTCAAAGCGGGCGGGGGCTCTACTACGAGCAGTACTTC,CASSLQSGRGLYYEQYF
TRBV6-5,14,.,TRBJ1-4,.,TGTGCCAGCAAACTTGGCAGCGACAATGAAAAACTGTTTTTT,CASKLGSDNEKLFF
TRBV10-2,13,.,TRBJ1-6,.,TGCGCCAGCAGAGATCAGGGAAATTCACCCCTCCACTTT,CASRDQGNSPLHF
TRBV27,16,.,TRBJ1-5,.,TGTGCCAGCAGTTCCCAAAGCCGGGTTCCCAATCAGCCCCAGCATTTT,CASSSQSRVPNQPQHF
TRBV11-3,14,TRBD1,TRBJ2-7,.,TGTGCCAGCAGCTTAACAGGGGCATCCTACGAGCAGTACTTC,CASSLTGASYEQYF
TRBV5-1,15,TRBD1,TRBJ1-1,.,TGCGCCAGCAGCTCACAAGGGACAGGGAGTACTGAAGCTTTCTTT,CASSSQGTGSTEAFF
TRBV19,18,TRBD1,TRBJ1-5,.,TGTGCCAGTAGTATAGACGGGACAGGGTTTGGGAGCAATCAGCCCCAGCATTTT,CASSIDGTGFGSNQPQHF
TRBV9,15,.,TRBJ2-2,.,TGTGCCAGCAGCGTAGTGTCAGCGAACACCGGGGAGCTGTTTTTT,CASSVVSANTGELFF
TRBV15,18,TRBD2,TRBJ2-3,.,TGTGCCACCAGCAGAAAGGTTCTAAGACGGGAGGGGGGAGATACGCAGTATTTT,CATSRKVLRREGGDTQYF
TRBV19,16,TRBD2,TRBJ2-1,.,TGTGCCAGTAGTCCGACTAGCGGGGGGGGTTACAATGAGCAGTTCTTC,CASSPTSGGGYNEQFF
TRBV7-9,15,TRBD1,TRBJ1-4,once,TGTGCCAGCAGTCTGGGGGGACAGGTCAAAGAAAAACTGTTTTTT,CASSLGGQVKEKLFF
TRBV7-2,16,TRBD2,TRBJ2-3,.,TGTGCCAGCAGCAGGGGTAGCGGGAGCAACACAGATACGCAGTATTTT,CASSRGSGSNTDTQYF
TRBV3-1/TRBV3-2,14,.,TRBJ1-6,.,TGTGCCAGCAGCCAAGGTCCAGGGTTCGGACCCCTCCACTTT,CASSQGPGFGPLHF
TRBV7-2,15,TRBD1,TRBJ1-5,.,TGTGCCAGCAGCCTCGGACAGGGGGCGTCTCAGCCCCAGCATTTT,CASSLGQGASQPQHF
TRBV19,15,TRBD2,TRBJ2-2,once,TGTGCCAGTGGAGATAGGGCGGGAGGGCCCCGGGAGCTGTTTTTT,CASGDRAGGPRELFF
TRBV2,15,TRBD2,TRBJ2-3,.,TGTGCCAGCACCTCTAGCGGGGGACGGGCAGATACGCAGTATTTT,CASTSSGGRADTQYF
TRBV19,15,TRBD1,TRBJ1-2,few,TGTGCCAGTAGTCTCCATCGGACAGGGGGCTATGGCTACACCTTC,CASSLHRTGGYGYTF
TRBV11-2,16,.,TRBJ1-3,once,TGTGCCAGCAGCTTCTTACGCGGGCGCTCTGGAAACACCATATATTTT,CASSFLRGRSGNTIYF
TRBV7-9,13,.,TRBJ1-2,.,TGTGCCAGCAGCTTTGAGGGCGTCTATGGCTACACCTTC,CASSFEGVYGYTF
TRBV15,14,TRBD2,TRBJ2-1,.,TGTGCCACCAGCAGAGGTGGGACTAGCAATGAGCAGTTCTTC,CATSRGGTSNEQFF
TRBV6-2/TRBV6-3,21,TRBD1,TRBJ1-5,.,TGTGCCAGCAGTTACTCAGGCGGGACAGTTCCTGGGGGCTATAGCAATCAGCCCCAGCATTTT,CASSYSGGTVPGGYSNQPQHF
TRBV5-1,13,.,TRBJ2-5,.,TGCGCCAGCAGCTCTATACCGCAAGAGACCCAGTACTTC,CASSSIPQETQYF
TRBV11-3,16,.,TRBJ2-1,.,TGTGCCAGCAGCACCCTTCCTTCGGACAGCTACAATGAGCAGTTCTTC,CASSTLPSDSYNEQFF
TRBV5-5,14,TRBD1,TRBJ1-4,.,TGTGCCAGCAGCTATTATACAGGGGGTGAAAAACTGTTTTTT,CASSYYTGGEKLFF
TRBV30,14,.,TRBJ1-1,.,TGTGCCGCCCACGGCGGTAGAGGGAACACTGAAGCTTTCTTT,CAAHGGRGNTEAFF
TRBV20-1,12,.,TRBJ2-2,.,TGCAGTGCTAGTTCGGACACCGGGGAGCTGTTTTTT,CSASSDTGELFF
TRBV3-1/TRBV3-2,13,.,TRBJ1-1,.,TGTGCCAGCAGCCAACAGGGCCCAGCTGAAGCTTTCTTT,CASSQQGPAEAFF
TRBV4-1,15,.,TRBJ2-5,.,TGCGCCAGCAGCCAGACGGACATAACTCAAGAGACCCAGTACTTC,CASSQTDITQETQYF
TRBV5-1,14,.,TRBJ1-4,once,TGCGCCAGCAGCCCGTCTGCAACTAATGAAAAACTGTTTTTT,CASSPSATNEKLFF
TRBV29-1,13,TRBD1,TRBJ1-2,.,TGCAGCGTTGGGGACAGAAAAAACTATGGCTACACCTTC,CSVGDRKNYGYTF